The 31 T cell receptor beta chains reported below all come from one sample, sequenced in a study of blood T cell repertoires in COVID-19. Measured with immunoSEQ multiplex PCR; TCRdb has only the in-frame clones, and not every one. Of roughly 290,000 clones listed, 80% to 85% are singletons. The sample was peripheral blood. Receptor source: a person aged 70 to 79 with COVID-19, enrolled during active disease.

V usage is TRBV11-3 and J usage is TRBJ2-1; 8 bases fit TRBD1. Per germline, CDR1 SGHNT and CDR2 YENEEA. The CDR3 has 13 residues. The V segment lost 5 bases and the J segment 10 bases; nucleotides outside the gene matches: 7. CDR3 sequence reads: CASSQPDRAEQFF. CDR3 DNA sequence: TGTGCCAGCAGCCAGCCGGACAGGGCAGAGCAGTTCTTC.

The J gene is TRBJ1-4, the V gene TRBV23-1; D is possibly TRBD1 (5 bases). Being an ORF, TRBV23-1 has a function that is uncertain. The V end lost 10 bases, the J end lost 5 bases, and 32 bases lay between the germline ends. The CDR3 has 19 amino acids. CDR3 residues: CATHNGALFTLRRNEKLFF. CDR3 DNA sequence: TGCGCCACCCATAATGGGGCTCTGTTTACCCTCCGCCGGAATGAAAAACTGTTTTTT.

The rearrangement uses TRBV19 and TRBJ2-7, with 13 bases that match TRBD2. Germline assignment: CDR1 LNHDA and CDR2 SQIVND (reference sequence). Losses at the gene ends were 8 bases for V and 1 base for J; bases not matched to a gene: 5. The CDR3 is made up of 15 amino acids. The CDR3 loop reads CASRGTSGASYEQYF. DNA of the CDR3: TGTGCCAGTCGTGGGACTAGCGGGGCATCCTACGAGCAGTACTTC. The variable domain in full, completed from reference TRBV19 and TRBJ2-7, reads DGGITQSPKYLFRKEGQNVTLSCEQNLNHDAMYWYRQDPGQGLRLIYYSQIVNDFQKGDIAEGYSVSREKKESFPLTVTSAQKNPTAFYLCASRGTSGASYEQYFGPGTRLTVT.

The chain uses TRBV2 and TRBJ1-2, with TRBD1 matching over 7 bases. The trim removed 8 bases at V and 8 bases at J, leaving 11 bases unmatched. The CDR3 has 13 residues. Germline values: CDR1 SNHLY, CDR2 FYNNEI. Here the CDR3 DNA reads TGTGCCAGCCGGTACTCCGGGACAGACGGCTACACCTTC. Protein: CASRYSGTDGYTF. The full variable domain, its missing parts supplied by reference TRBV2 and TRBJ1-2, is EPEVTQTPSHQVTQMGQEVILRCVPISNHLYFYWYRQILGQKVEFLVSFYNNEISEKSEIFDDQFSVERPDGSNFTLKIRSTKLEDSAMYFCASRYSGTDGYTFGSGTRLTVV.

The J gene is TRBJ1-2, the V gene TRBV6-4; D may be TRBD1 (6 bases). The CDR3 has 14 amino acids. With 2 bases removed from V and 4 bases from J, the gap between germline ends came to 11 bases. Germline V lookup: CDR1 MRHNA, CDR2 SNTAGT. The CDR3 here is CASSDPGQLYGYTF. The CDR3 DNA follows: TGTGCCAGCAGTGACCCGGGACAACTCTATGGCTACACCTTC.

CDR3 sequence reads: CASSPRAGGNNQPQHF. CDR3 coding DNA: TGTGCCAGTAGTCCCAGAGCAGGGGGCAACAATCAGCCCCAGCATTTT. The chain recombines TRBV19 with TRBJ1-5; TRBD1 matches 8 bases. Germline CDR1 LNHDA, CDR2 SQIVND (reference sequence). There are 16 residues in the CDR3. V lost 5 bases and J lost 3; bases outside the gene matches: 9.

The CDR3 nucleotides are TGTGCCAGCAGTTCCATAAGAGACAGTCTGTATGGCTACACCTTC. Its translation is CASSSIRDSLYGYTF. The chain joins TRBV6-2 or TRBV6-3 to TRBJ1-2; the D gene is possibly TRBD1 (5 bases). Germline values: CDR1 MNHEY, CDR2 SVGEGT. V lost 4 bases and J lost 5, with 17 bases in between. The CDR3 is made up of 15 amino acids.

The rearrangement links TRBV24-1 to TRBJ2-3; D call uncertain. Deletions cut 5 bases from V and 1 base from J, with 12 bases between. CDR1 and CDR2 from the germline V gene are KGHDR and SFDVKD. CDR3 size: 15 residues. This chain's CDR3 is CATSGLLRGTDTQYF. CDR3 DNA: TGTGCCACCAGTGGGCTCCTACGGGGCACAGATACGCAGTATTTT.

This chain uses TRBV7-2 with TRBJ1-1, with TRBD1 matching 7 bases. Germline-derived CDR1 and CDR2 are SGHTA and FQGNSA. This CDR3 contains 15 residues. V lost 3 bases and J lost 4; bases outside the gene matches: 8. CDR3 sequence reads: CASSFRQGLSTEAFF. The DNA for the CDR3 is TGTGCCAGCAGCTTTCGACAGGGTCTAAGCACTGAAGCTTTCTTT.

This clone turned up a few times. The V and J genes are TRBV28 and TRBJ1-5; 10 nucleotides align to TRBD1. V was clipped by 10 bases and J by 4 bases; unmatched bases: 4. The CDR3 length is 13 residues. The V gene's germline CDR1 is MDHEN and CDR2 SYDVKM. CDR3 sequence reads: CATGTGANQPQHF. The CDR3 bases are TGTGCCACCGGGACAGGGGCAAATCAGCCCCAGCATTTT. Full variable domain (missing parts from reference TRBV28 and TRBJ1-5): DVKVTQSSRYLVKRTGEKVFLECVQDMDHENMFWYRQDPGLGLRLIYFSYDVKMKEKGDIPEGYSVSREKKERFSLILESASTNQTSMYLCATGTGANQPQHFGDGTRLSIL.

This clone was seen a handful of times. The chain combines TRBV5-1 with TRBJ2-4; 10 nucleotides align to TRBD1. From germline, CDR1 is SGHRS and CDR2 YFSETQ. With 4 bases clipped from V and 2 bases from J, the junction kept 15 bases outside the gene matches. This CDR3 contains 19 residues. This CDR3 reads CASSVDPARDRGPKNIQYF. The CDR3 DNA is TGCGCCAGCAGCGTGGACCCTGCGCGCGACAGGGGGCCCAAAAACATTCAGTACTTC.

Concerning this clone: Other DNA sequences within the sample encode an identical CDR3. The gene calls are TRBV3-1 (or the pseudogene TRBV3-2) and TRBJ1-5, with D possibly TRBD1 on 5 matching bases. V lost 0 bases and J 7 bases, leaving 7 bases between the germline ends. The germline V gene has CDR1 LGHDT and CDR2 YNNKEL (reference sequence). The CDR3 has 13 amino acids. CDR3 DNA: TGTGCCAGCAGCCAAGACAGGGCACAGCCCCAGCATTTT. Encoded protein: CASSQDRAQPQHF.

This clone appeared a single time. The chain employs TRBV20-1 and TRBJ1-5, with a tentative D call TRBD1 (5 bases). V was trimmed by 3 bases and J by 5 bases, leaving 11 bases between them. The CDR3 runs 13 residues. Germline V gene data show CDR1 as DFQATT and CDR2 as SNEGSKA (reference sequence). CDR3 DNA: TGCAGTGCTAGTATGGGCAGGGATCAGCCCCAGCATTTT. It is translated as CSASMGRDQPQHF.

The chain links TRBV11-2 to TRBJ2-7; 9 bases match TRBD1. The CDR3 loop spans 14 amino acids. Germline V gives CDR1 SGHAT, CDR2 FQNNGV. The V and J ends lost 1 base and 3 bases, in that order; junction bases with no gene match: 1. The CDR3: CASSLGQGVYEQYF. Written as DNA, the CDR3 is TGTGCCAGCAGCTTAGGACAGGGGGTCTACGAGCAGTACTTC.

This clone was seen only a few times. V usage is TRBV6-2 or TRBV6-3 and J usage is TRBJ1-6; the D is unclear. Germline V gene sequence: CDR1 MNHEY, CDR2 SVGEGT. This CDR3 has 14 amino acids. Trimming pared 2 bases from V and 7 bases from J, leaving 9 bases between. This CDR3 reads CASSYPGINSPLHF. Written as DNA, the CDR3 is TGTGCCAGCAGTTACCCCGGGATAAATTCACCCCTCCACTTT.

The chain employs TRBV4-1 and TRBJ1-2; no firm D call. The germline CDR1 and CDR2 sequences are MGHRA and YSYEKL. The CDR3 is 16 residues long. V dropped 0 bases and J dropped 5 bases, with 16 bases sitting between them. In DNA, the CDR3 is TGCGCCAGCAGCCAAGATAAGGAGAGTGGAAGGTATGGCTACACCTTC. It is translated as CASSQDKESGRYGYTF.

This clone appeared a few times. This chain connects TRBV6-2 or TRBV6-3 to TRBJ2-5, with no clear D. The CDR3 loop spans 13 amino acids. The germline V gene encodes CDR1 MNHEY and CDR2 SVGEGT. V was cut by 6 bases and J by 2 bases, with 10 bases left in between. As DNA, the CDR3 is TGTGCCAGCAGCCCACGGAGACAAGAGACCCAGTACTTC. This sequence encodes CASSPRRQETQYF.

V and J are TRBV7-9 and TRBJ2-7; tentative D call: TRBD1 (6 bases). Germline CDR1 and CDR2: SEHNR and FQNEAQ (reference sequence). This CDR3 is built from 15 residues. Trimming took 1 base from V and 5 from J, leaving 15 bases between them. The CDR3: CASSLGQGPHNEQYF. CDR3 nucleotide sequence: TGTGCCAGCAGCTTAGGCCAGGGGCCGCACAACGAGCAGTACTTC.

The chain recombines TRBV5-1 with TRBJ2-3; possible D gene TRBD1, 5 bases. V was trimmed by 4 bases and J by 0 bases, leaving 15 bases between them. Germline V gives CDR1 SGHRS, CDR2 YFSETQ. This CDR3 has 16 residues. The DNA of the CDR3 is TGCGCCAGCAGCCAAGGGGCCCTCCAAAGCACAGATACGCAGTATTTT. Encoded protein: CASSQGALQSTDTQYF.

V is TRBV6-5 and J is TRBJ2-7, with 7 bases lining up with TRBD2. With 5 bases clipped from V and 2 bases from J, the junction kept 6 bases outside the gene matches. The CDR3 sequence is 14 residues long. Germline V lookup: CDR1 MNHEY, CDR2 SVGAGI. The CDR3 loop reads CASSRSGLTYEQYF. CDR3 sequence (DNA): TGTGCCAGCAGTCGTAGCGGGCTGACCTACGAGCAGTACTTC.

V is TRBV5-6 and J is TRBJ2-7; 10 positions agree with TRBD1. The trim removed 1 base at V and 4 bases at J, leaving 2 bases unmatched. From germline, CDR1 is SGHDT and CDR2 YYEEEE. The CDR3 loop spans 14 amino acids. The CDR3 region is CASSLTGQGYEQYF. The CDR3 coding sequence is TGTGCCAGCAGCTTGACGGGACAGGGGTACGAGCAGTACTTC.

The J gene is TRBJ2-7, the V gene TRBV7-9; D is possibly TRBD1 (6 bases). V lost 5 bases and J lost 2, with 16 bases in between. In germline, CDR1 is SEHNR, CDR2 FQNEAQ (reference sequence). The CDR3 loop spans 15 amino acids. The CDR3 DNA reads TGTGCCAGCAGCCTCCGCGGACAGATAACCTACGAGCAGTACTTC. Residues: CASSLRGQITYEQYF.

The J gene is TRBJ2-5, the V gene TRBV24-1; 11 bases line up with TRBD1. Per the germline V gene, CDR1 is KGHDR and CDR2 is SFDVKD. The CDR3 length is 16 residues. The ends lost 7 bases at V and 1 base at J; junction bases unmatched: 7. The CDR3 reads CATSPGTGGGQETQYF. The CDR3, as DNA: TGTGCCACCAGCCCTGGGACAGGGGGTGGCCAAGAGACCCAGTACTTC.

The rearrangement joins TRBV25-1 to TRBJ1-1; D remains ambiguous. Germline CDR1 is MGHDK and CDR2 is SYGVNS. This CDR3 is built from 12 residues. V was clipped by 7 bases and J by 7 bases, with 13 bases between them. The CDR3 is CASKVATHEAFF. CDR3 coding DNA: TGTGCCAGCAAAGTGGCCACCCATGAAGCTTTCTTT.

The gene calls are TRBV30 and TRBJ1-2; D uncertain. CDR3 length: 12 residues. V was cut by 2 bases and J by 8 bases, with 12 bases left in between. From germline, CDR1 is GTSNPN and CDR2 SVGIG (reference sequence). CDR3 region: CAWSLPPGGYTF. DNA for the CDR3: TGTGCCTGGAGTCTTCCCCCCGGGGGCTACACCTTC.

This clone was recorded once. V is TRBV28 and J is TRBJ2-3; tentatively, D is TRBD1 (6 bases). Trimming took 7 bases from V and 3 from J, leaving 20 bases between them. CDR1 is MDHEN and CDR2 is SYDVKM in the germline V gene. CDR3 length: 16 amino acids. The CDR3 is CASTFFPGDSTDTQYF. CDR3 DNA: TGTGCCAGCACCTTTTTTCCAGGGGATTCGACAGATACGCAGTATTTT.

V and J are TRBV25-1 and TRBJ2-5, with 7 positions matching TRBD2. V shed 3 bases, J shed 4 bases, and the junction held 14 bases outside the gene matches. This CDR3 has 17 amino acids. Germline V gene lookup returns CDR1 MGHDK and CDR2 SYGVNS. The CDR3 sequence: CASSDSFQSGIGETQYF. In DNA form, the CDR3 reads TGTGCCAGCAGTGATTCCTTCCAAAGCGGGATCGGAGAGACCCAGTACTTC. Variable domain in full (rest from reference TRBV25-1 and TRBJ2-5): EADIYQTPRYLVIGTGKKITLECSQTMGHDKMYWYQQDPGMELHLIHYSYGVNSTEKGDLSSESTVSRIRTEHFPLTLESARPSHTSQYLCASSDSFQSGIGETQYFGPGTRLLVL.

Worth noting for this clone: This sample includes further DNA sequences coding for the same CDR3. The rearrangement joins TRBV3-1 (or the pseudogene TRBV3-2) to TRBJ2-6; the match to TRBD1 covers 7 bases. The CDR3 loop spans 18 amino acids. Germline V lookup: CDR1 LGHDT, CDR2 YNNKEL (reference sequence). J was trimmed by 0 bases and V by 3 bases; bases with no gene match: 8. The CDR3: CASSQHPGQSSGANVLTF. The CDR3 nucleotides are TGTGCCAGCAGCCAGCATCCGGGACAGAGCTCTGGGGCCAACGTCCTGACTTTC.

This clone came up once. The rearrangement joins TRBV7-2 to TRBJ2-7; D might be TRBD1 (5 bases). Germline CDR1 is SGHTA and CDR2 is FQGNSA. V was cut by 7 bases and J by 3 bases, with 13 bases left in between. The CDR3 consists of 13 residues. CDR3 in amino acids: CASTRQPNYEQYF. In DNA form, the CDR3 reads TGTGCCAGCACCCGACAGCCGAACTACGAGCAGTACTTC.

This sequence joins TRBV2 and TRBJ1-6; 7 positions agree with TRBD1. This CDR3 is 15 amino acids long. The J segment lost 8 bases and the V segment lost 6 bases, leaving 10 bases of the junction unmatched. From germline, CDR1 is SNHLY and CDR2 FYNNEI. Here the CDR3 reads CASRANTGVYSPLHF. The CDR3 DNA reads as TGTGCCAGCAGGGCTAATACAGGGGTATATTCACCCCTCCACTTT.

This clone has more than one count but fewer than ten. In DNA, the CDR3 is TGTGCCAGCAGCGGAAGGGGACAGAACTATGGCTACACCTTC. It codes for CASSGRGQNYGYTF. V gene TRBV9 combines with J gene TRBJ1-2, with 7 bases aligning to TRBD1. The CDR3 is 14 residues long. With V trimmed by 3 bases and J by 2 bases, 4 bases remained unmatched. Looked up from germline, CDR1 is SGDLS and CDR2 is YYNGEE.